The 27 T cell receptor beta chains below were found in one sample sequenced in a study of shared clonotypes between healthy human individuals. Profiled with immunoSEQ multiplex PCR; TCRdb holds only in-frame clones, not every one. This table holds millions of clones, about 92% found once. Specimen: naive CD4+ T cells sorted from blood. The subset is: CD45RA+ positively selected. The receptors derive from a man aged 18 to 29 in good health.

The chain employs TRBV7-2 and TRBJ1-3; 7 positions match TRBD1. This CDR3 is built from 16 residues. Germline values: CDR1 SGHTA, CDR2 FQGNSA. Trimming at V came to 5 bases and at J to 0 bases, leaving 7 bases not matched to a gene. In nucleotides, the CDR3 is TGTGCCAGCAGCCCGGAGGGACAGCTCTCTGGAAACACCATATATTTT. Protein sequence: CASSPEGQLSGNTIYF.

The table lists this clone with a count of one. The chain carries TRBV19 and TRBJ1-3; no firm D call. The CDR3 covers 16 residues. Germline CDR1 is LNHDA and CDR2 is SQIVND (reference sequence). Trimming removed 6 bases from V and 0 bases from J, with 15 bases in between. The DNA for the CDR3 is TGTGCCAGTAGCACAGCGGCAGTGCGCTCTGGAAACACCATATATTTT. Residues: CASSTAAVRSGNTIYF.

V usage is TRBV1 and J usage is TRBJ2-7. TRBV1 represents a pseudogene. This CDR3 is 15 amino acids long. As DNA, the CDR3 is TGCACCAGCAGCCAGGGGTCCTTAAGCTCCTACGAGCAGTACTTC. It encodes CTSSQGSLSSYEQYF.

This chain uses TRBV4-2 with TRBJ2-7; no firm D call. The length of the CDR3 is 15 residues. The V end lost 0 bases, the J end lost 1 base, and 10 bases lay between the germline ends. Germline CDR1 LGHNA, CDR2 YNFKEQ. This CDR3 is CASSQDTARSYEQYF. The CDR3 DNA follows: TGTGCCAGCAGCCAAGATACAGCCCGATCCTACGAGCAGTACTTC.

The rearrangement joins TRBV6-1 to TRBJ2-5; D gene unclear. With 6 bases removed from V and 5 bases from J, the gap between germline ends came to 7 bases. In germline, CDR1 is MNHNS, CDR2 SASEGT. The CDR3 is made up of 11 amino acids. The CDR3 DNA is TGTGCCAGCAGGCTGGCTGAGACCCAGTACTTC. Translating gives CASRLAETQYF.

The chain uses TRBV2 and TRBJ1-2; 9 positions agree with TRBD1. Germline V gene sequence: CDR1 SNHLY, CDR2 FYNNEI. The CDR3 contains 14 residues. The trim removed 5 bases at V and 8 bases at J, leaving 9 bases unmatched. The CDR3 loop is CASSRQGGTFGYTF. Here the CDR3 DNA reads TGTGCCAGCAGTCGACAGGGGGGAACCTTCGGCTACACCTTC.

Turning to this clone: Other nucleotide sequences from this sample produce the same CDR3. The chain couples TRBV10-2 to TRBJ1-2; TRBD1 matches at 9 bases. Trimming cost V 2 bases and J 8 bases; bases outside gene matches: 3. The CDR3 extends over 13 amino acids. Germline V lookup: CDR1 WSHSY, CDR2 SAAADI. This chain's CDR3 is CASSEPGQGGYTF. The DNA of the CDR3 is TGCGCCAGCAGTGAGCCGGGACAGGGAGGCTACACCTTC.

A note on this clone: In the same sample, other DNA sequences code for this CDR3. The chain employs TRBV5-1 and TRBJ1-5, with 9 bases identical to TRBD1. This CDR3 is 14 amino acids long. In germline, CDR1 is SGHRS, CDR2 YFSETQ. The V segment lost 4 bases and the J segment 5 bases; nucleotides outside the gene matches: 4. The CDR3 reads CASSPGQGDQPQHF. CDR3 DNA sequence: TGCGCCAGCAGCCCGGGACAGGGAGATCAGCCCCAGCATTTT. Supplemented by reference TRBV5-1 and TRBJ1-5, the full variable domain reads KAGVTQTPRYLIKTRGQQVTLSCSPISGHRSVSWYQQTPGQGLQFLFEYFSETQRNKGNFPGRFSGRQFSNSRSEMNVSTLELGDSALYLCASSPGQGDQPQHFGDGTRLSIL.

The chain recombines TRBV27 with TRBJ2-7, with D possibly TRBD2 on 7 matching bases. V lost 4 bases, J lost 6 bases, and 13 bases lay in between. Germline CDR1 and CDR2: MNHEY and SMNVEV (reference sequence). This CDR3 has 13 amino acids. The CDR3 is CASSYREGSEQYF. In DNA, the CDR3 is TGTGCCAGCAGTTACAGGGAGGGAAGCGAGCAGTACTTC.

CDR3 nucleotide sequence: TGTGCCAGCAGGAGACAGGGGGGGAGTAACTATGGCTACACCTTC. This encodes CASRRQGGSNYGYTF. The chain combines TRBV6-5 with TRBJ1-2; 9 bases align to TRBD1. Germline assignment: CDR1 MNHEY and CDR2 SVGAGI. V dropped 6 bases and J dropped 1; count of bases not matched to a gene: 6. The CDR3 contains 15 residues.

The rearrangement links TRBV6-5 to TRBJ1-1, with D hard to call. Germline CDR1 and CDR2: MNHEY and SVGAGI. This CDR3 region has 13 residues. Trimming stripped 6 bases from V and 11 bases from J, with 19 bases between. The CDR3 coding sequence is TGTGCCAGCAGCCCCCCCGAGGGTATCTTGGCTTTCTTT. As protein: CASSPPEGILAFF.

The chain carries TRBV4-2 and TRBJ2-2; D is ambiguous. Germline CDR1 LGHNA, CDR2 YNFKEQ. Trimming left V 0 bases short and J 2 bases short, with 7 bases between. The CDR3 has 15 residues. CDR3 bases: TGTGCCAGCAGCCAAGAGACCTTAAACACCGGGGAGCTGTTTTTT. As protein: CASSQETLNTGELFF.

The chain combines TRBV6-1 with TRBJ1-1; no clear D. The germline gives CDR1 MNHNS, CDR2 SASEGT. Trimming pared 3 bases from V and 4 bases from J, leaving 15 bases between. This CDR3 region has 15 residues. The CDR3 is CASSEKVWAGTEAFF. CDR3 DNA: TGTGCCAGCAGTGAGAAGGTTTGGGCAGGCACTGAAGCTTTCTTT.

This clone was counted a single time. This chain connects TRBV30 to TRBJ1-1; 7 bases are shared with TRBD1. CDR1 GTSNPN and CDR2 SVGIG come from the germline V gene (reference sequence). The CDR3 runs to 14 residues. The trim removed 3 bases at V and 7 bases at J, leaving 11 bases unmatched. CDR3 residues: CAWRGDREGDEAFF. In DNA form, the CDR3 reads TGTGCCTGGAGGGGCGACAGGGAAGGAGATGAAGCTTTCTTT.

The J gene is TRBJ2-2, the V gene TRBV7-8, with D perhaps TRBD1 (6 bases). The germline V gene has CDR1 SGHVS and CDR2 FQNEAQ. The CDR3 is made up of 15 amino acids. Trimming removed 4 bases at V and 0 bases at J, with 9 bases between. CDR3 DNA sequence: TGTGCCAGCAGCTCTTCAGGGGCGAACACCGGGGAGCTGTTTTTT. Encoded protein: CASSSSGANTGELFF.

The V call is TRBV5-6, the J call TRBJ2-2, with TRBD1 matching over 8 bases. The CDR3 totals 15 residues. Germline-derived CDR1 and CDR2 are SGHDT and YYEEEE. The ends lost 4 bases at V and 1 base at J; junction bases unmatched: 3. The CDR3 DNA sequence: TGTGCCAGCAGCCACGGGACAGGGAACACCGGGGAGCTGTTTTTT. This encodes CASSHGTGNTGELFF. Full variable domain (missing parts from reference TRBV5-6 and TRBJ2-2): DAGVTQSPTHLIKTRGQQVTLRCSPKSGHDTVSWYQQALGQGPQFIFQYYEEEERQRGNFPDRFSGHQFPNYSSELNVNALLLGDSALYLCASSHGTGNTGELFFGEGSRLTVL.

A note on this clone: Compared with germline, one end of the junction differs, possibly owing to a read error. The rearrangement joins TRBV19 to TRBJ2-3; 8 bases agree with TRBD1. The CDR3 contains 12 residues. Germline loops: CDR1 LNHDA, CDR2 SQIVND (reference sequence). The DNA for the CDR3 is TGTGCCAGTAGTATAGGACAGGGGCAGGGCCATTTT. It specifies CASSIGQGQGHF.

The chain is built from TRBV9 and TRBJ1-2; 9 bases fit TRBD1. Germline V gene sequence: CDR1 SGDLS, CDR2 YYNGEE. V trimming: 4 bases; J trimming: 2 bases; junction bases outside the gene matches: 3. The CDR3 runs to 14 residues. Here the CDR3 reads CASSSGQGNYGYTF. The CDR3 DNA sequence: TGTGCCAGCAGCTCCGGACAGGGGAACTATGGCTACACCTTC.

The genes are TRBV5-1 and TRBJ2-2; D remains ambiguous. Germline loops: CDR1 SGHRS, CDR2 YFSETQ. The length of the CDR3 is 13 residues. V lost 4 bases and J 8 bases, leaving 12 bases between the germline ends. The CDR3 here is CASSGTSSGELFF. CDR3 bases: TGCGCCAGCAGCGGAACTTCGTCAGGGGAGCTGTTTTTT.

V and J are TRBV5-1 and TRBJ1-3, with D perhaps matching TRBD1 (5 bases). V was cut by 2 bases and J by 8 bases, with 23 bases left in between. The CDR3 extends over 17 amino acids. The germline gives CDR1 SGHRS, CDR2 YFSETQ. This CDR3 is CASSLGPAEGLGDTIYF. CDR3 sequence (DNA): TGCGCCAGCAGCTTAGGGCCCGCAGAGGGGCTAGGGGACACCATATATTTT.

The chain uses TRBV6-1 and TRBJ1-4; the match to TRBD1 covers 8 bases. Germline lookup yields CDR1 MNHNS and CDR2 SASEGT. V gave up 4 bases and J gave up 8 bases; unmatched junction bases: 6. CDR3 length: 14 residues. In DNA, the CDR3 is TGTGCCAGCAGTGGACAGGGGTGGGGGGAAAAACTGTTTTTT. Protein product: CASSGQGWGEKLFF.

A note on this clone: The sample holds other DNA sequences that translate to the same CDR3. The chain has TRBV7-8 and TRBJ2-5; possibly TRBD1 for D (5 bases). Between the trimmed V and J ends, which lost 6 bases and 2 bases, there was a span of 13 bases. The CDR3 consists of 14 residues. CDR1 is SGHVS and CDR2 is FQNEAQ in the germline V gene. The CDR3 spells CASSRAGLQETQYF. CDR3 DNA: TGTGCCAGCAGTAGGGCAGGGCTTCAAGAGACCCAGTACTTC.

The table lists this clone with a few counts. The chain joins TRBV11-2 to TRBJ1-6; D might be TRBD1 (5 bases). CDR1 is SGHAT and CDR2 is FQNNGV in the germline V gene. V lost 3 bases and J 3 bases, leaving 6 bases between the germline ends. The CDR3 consists of 14 residues. The CDR3 is CASSFDSYNSPLHF. In DNA, the CDR3 is TGTGCCAGCAGCTTCGACAGCTATAATTCACCCCTCCACTTT. Supplemented by reference TRBV11-2 and TRBJ1-6, the full variable domain reads EAGVAQSPRYKIIEKRQSVAFWCNPISGHATLYWYQQILGQGPKLLIQFQNNGVVDDSQLPKDRFSAERLKGVDSTLKIQPAKLEDSAVYLCASSFDSYNSPLHFGNGTRLTVT.

This clone was observed a single time. This sequence joins TRBV5-1 and TRBJ1-4; 9 positions agree with TRBD1. The germline V gene encodes CDR1 SGHRS and CDR2 YFSETQ. The V and J ends lost 5 bases and 0 bases, in that order; junction bases with no gene match: 11. The CDR3 is made up of 18 amino acids. For the CDR3, the DNA is TGCGCCAGCAGGCGAGCACAGGGGGCTTTTGCAACTAATGAAAAACTGTTTTTT. It is translated as CASRRAQGAFATNEKLFF.

This rearrangement joins TRBV5-1 to TRBJ2-1; D not resolved. V lost 0 bases and J lost 12, with 19 bases in between. The CDR3 runs to 15 residues. In germline, CDR1 is SGHRS, CDR2 YFSETQ. CDR3: CASSLAGPPSEWQFF. The CDR3 DNA is TGCGCCAGCAGCTTGGCCGGACCCCCCTCTGAATGGCAGTTCTTC.

The rearrangement joins TRBV7-8 to TRBJ2-7, with D unclear. Trimming cost V 5 bases and J 4 bases, with 6 bases left between them. Germline CDR1 SGHVS, CDR2 FQNEAQ. The CDR3 contains 11 residues. As DNA, the CDR3 is TGTGCCAGCAGCCCCAAATACGAGCAGTACTTC. It is translated as CASSPKYEQYF.

This clone has a handful of counts. The gene calls are TRBV29-1 and TRBJ1-1; a weak D match, TRBD1 (5 bases). V lost 7 bases and J 1 base, leaving 13 bases between the germline ends. Germline values: CDR1 SQVTM, CDR2 ANQGSEA. This CDR3 is built from 13 residues. CDR3 sequence reads: CSGGRDGNTEAFF. In nucleotides, the CDR3 is TGCAGCGGCGGCCGGGACGGGAACACTGAAGCTTTCTTT.